The subject of this entry is one TCR beta chain. Its antigen remains unknown. This entry belongs to a study of CD8 T cells in ankylosing spondylitis. Findings and caveats of the study: In ankylosing spondylitis patients, matched synovial fluid reportedly showed significant enrichment of disease-linked clones.

In making TCR beta libraries, quantitative 5'-RACE with molecular barcodes was used. MiXCR was run by TCRdb on the 5' RACE reads, yielding one entry per CDR3 protein. The sample consists of about 110,000 distinct CDR3 sequences, about 25% of them appearing once. The material sequenced was synovial fluid, either unsorted or a sorted T cell fraction (not recorded which). The clonotype was recovered from a male donor with ankylosing spondylitis.

DNA of the CDR3: TGTGCCAGCAGTGAAGGGAGGGGCTGGGGCACTGAAGCTTTCTTT. It is translated as CASSEGRGWGTEAFF. The chain carries TRBV6-1 and TRBJ1-1; D perhaps matches TRBD1 (5 bases). CDR1 is MNHNS and CDR2 is SASEGT in the germline V gene. This CDR3 has 15 amino acids. Trimming stripped 1 base from V and 4 bases from J, with 13 bases between.